This T cell receptor (beta chain) is drawn from a study of shared clonotypes between healthy human individuals (dated by TCRdb to the early 2020s). About the investigation overall: The cohort included three men and a couple of women between 18 and 49 years of age. Different laboratories and diverse techniques were used to prepare libraries and sequence TCR repertoires, to increase sequencing depth and limit assay-specific biases. To estimate repertoire size and how much clonotypes are shared between individuals, the study performed deep sequencing of blood TCR repertoires from 4 to 6 healthy adults. Each donor's leukapheresis produced roughly between roughly 0.85 and 9.5 billion PBMCs. For each donor, CD4 naive and CD4 memory were each run on three plates, CD8 naive on two plates, and CD8 memory on one plate.

To note about this clone: It lacks a known antigen. Base qualities are missing; no much larger clone stands one base away.

Using the deep immunoSEQ assay, multiplex PCR amplified TCR CDR3 regions from genomic DNA. Genomic DNA extracted from each cell subset was distributed evenly over all wells of several immunoSEQ 96-well plates, and each plate served as one replicate. For sorted subsets, each replicate PCR was loaded with 200 to 250 ng genomic DNA, equivalent to 25,000 to 30,000 T cell genomes. The purified libraries were quantified using a Qubit 3.0 fluorometer, sized with a Bioanalyzer 2100, and then quantified again using the KAPA Library Quantification kit. Every immunoSEQ 96-well plate was sequenced on a separate single-read 150-cycle Illumina NextSeq 550 flow cell. The paper's data handling went like this. Because only junctional sequences without quality scores were contained in the immunoSEQ output, filtering matching that applied to full-length reads could not be performed. To assign V/J genes and CDR3, sequences were annotated using PyIR, a Python wrapper for IgBLAST v1.9, with IMGT germline references. Reads were removed for weak V/J assignments (E-value above 1e-6), missing CDR3, stop codons, out-of-frame junctions, or ambiguous translated residues. V3J clonotypes were defined by identical inferred V gene, J gene, and CDR3 amino acid sequence. Percentage overlap between repertoires was calculated by dividing the number of shared unique clonotypes by the size of the smaller repertoire. Richness of each repertoire was evaluated using RTK rarefaction, the Chao1 estimator, and Recon v2.1 estimates of unobserved clonotypes. For all TCRbeta clonotypes obtained by the gDNA method from four donors, generation probabilities were computed with OLGA. The clones in this table, taken by TCRdb from immuneACCESS, are in-frame only. Not every clone is retained; where verified, under half of the shortfall comes from an unresolved V gene, and the cause of the rest is unknown. The V and J calls and clone size come from that table; D and trimming were worked out from the DNA. This sample is represented by approximately 700,000 clones; roughly 72% of them were singletons. The leading ten clones occupy around 1.8% of the sample.

The donors were healthy, HIV-negative adults with no recently reported acute infections or vaccinations. Every donor was a Caucasian adult living in Nashville, Tennessee, USA. Magnetic negative selection was used to enrich CD4+ T cells, after which naive cells were positively selected on CD45RA and the negative fraction became the memory subset. Blood was obtained by leukapheresis, after which PBMCs were separated by Ficoll-Histopaque density gradient centrifugation and cryopreserved in liquid nitrogen vapor phase. Purity and quantity of every magnetically sorted T cell population were checked by analytical flow cytometry. Genomic DNA was isolated from each sorted fraction and quantified by UV absorbance on a Nanodrop 2000c. What the work shows at the level of the full study, not this receptor alone: Larger estimated clonotype richness was generally found for naive subsets than for memory subsets. Sampling was limited to blood, and TCR repertoires in tissue likely differ from TCR repertoires in blood. Compared with non-shared clonotypes, clonotypes shared by all four sorted-subset donors had higher generation probabilities. Incomplete sequencing was indicated by rarefaction of sorted-subset datasets, despite the large sequencing depth. Based on pairwise subsampling, the degree of clonotype sharing among donors was expected to be affected by sequencing depth. Because the study included a small number of donors, the genetic and exposure-history diversity represented was limited. Across four donors, about 4.5% of naive CD4, roughly 3.5% of naive CD8, 2% to 2.5% of memory CD4, and 0.3% to 0.45% of memory CD8 clonotypes were shared.

The V and J ends are trimmed by 5 bases and 6 bases, leaving 13 bases between them. From cysteine to phenylalanine, the CDR3 is 12 amino acids long. The DNA shown is the 36-base CDR3, in frame from base 1. CDR1 and CDR2 (GTSNPN, SVGIG) derive from the germline V gene (reference sequence). The sequenced sample was memory CD4+ T cells sorted from blood. The cell subset or site label for this specimen denotes: CD45RA-negative fraction. Here the chain combines TRBV30 and TRBJ1-2, with the D gene not clear enough to name. The receptor comes from a young woman in good health. CDR3 reads: CAWFRALDGYTF. In nucleotides, the sequence is TGTGCCTGGTTTAGGGCCCTAGATGGCTACACCTTC. Supplemented by the reference TRBV30 and TRBJ1-2 proteins around the CDR3, the complete variable domain is SQTIHQWPATLVQPVGSPLSLECTVEGTSNPNLYWYRQAAGRGLQLLFYSVGIGQISSEVPQNLSASRPQDRQFILSSKKLLLSDSGFYLCAWFRALDGYTFGSGTRLTVV.